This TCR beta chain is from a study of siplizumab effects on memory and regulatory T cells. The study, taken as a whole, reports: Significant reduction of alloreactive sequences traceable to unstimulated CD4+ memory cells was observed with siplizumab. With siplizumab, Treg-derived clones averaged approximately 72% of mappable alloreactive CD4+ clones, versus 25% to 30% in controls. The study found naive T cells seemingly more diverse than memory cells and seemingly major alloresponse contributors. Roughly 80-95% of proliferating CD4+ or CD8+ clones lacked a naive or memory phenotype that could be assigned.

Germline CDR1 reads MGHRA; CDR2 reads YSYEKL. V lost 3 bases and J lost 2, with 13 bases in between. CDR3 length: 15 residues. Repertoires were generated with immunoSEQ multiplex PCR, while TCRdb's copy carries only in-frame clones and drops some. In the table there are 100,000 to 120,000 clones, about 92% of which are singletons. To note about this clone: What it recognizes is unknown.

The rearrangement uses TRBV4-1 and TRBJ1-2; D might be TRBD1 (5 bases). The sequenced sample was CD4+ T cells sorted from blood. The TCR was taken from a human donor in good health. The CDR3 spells CASSQGLTANYGYTF. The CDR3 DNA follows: TGCGCCAGCAGCCAGGGGTTGACAGCGAACTATGGCTACACCTTC.